The 30 T cell receptor beta chains reported below all come from one sample, sequenced in a study of control samples from healthy donors and cancer patients. Sequenced by immunoSEQ multiplex PCR; TCRdb stores in-frame clones only, minus some. The sample holds some 130,000 clones, around 93% seen once. The sample taken for sequencing was blood. The source of these receptors is a woman in her forties or fifties in good health.

V is TRBV27 and J is TRBJ2-5; 7 bases line up with TRBD2. J gave up 1 base and V 3 bases, and 5 bases lay outside the gene matches. Germline CDR1 reads MNHEY; CDR2 reads SMNVEV (reference sequence). The CDR3 consists of 15 residues. This CDR3 reads CASSFAGTTQETQYF. The DNA for the CDR3 is TGTGCCAGCAGTTTCGCCGGGACTACCCAAGAGACCCAGTACTTC.

The chain couples TRBV6-4 to TRBJ2-4; D is ambiguous. V dropped 6 bases and J dropped 0 bases, with 15 bases sitting between them. CDR3 size: 16 residues. CDR1 MRHNA and CDR2 SNTAGT come from the germline V gene. The CDR3 bases are TGTGCCAGCAGCGGCGTGAATGCGATAGCCAAAAACATTCAGTACTTC. Amino acids: CASSGVNAIAKNIQYF.

The chain couples TRBV14 to TRBJ2-7; TRBD1 matches 7 bases. Germline lookup yields CDR1 SGHDN and CDR2 FVKESK. V shed 3 bases and J 7 bases; nucleotides not matched to a gene: 9. CDR3 length: 14 amino acids. The CDR3 nucleotides read TGTGCCAGCAGCCAGCTCCAGGGGGTAAGGGAGCAGTACTTC. Translating it yields CASSQLQGVREQYF.

This chain links TRBV4-2 with TRBJ2-7; 9 bases fit TRBD2. V was pared by 7 bases and J by 5 bases, with 12 bases of the junction left unmatched. The CDR3 covers 15 residues. Germline-derived CDR1 and CDR2 are LGHNA and YNFKEQ. The chain's CDR3 is CASITPGGRVHEQYF. DNA for the CDR3: TGTGCCAGCATCACCCCTGGCGGGAGGGTCCACGAGCAGTACTTC.

The rearrangement joins TRBV2 to TRBJ1-2; 10 bases map to TRBD1. The germline CDR1 and CDR2 sequences are SNHLY and FYNNEI. V lost 6 bases, J lost 9 bases, and 13 bases stayed unmatched. The CDR3 covers 15 residues. In nucleotides, the CDR3 is TGTGCCAGCAGGACAGGGGGCACGGATACGATGCGCTACACCTTC. Its translation is CASRTGGTDTMRYTF. The full variable domain, in which reference TRBV2 and TRBJ1-2 provide the parts outside the CDR3, is EPEVTQTPSHQVTQMGQEVILRCVPISNHLYFYWYRQILGQKVEFLVSFYNNEISEKSEIFDDQFSVERPDGSNFTLKIRSTKLEDSAMYFCASRTGGTDTMRYTFGSGTRLTVV.

The chain links TRBV5-1 to TRBJ2-4; D may be TRBD1 or TRBD2 (5 bases each). The germline V gene encodes CDR1 SGHRS and CDR2 YFSETQ. This CDR3 is built from 14 residues. Between the trimmed V and J ends, which lost 4 bases and 8 bases, there was a span of 16 bases. As DNA, the CDR3 is TGCGCCAGCAGCGGGACCAGTGAGGGAGACATTCAGTACTTC. It codes for CASSGTSEGDIQYF.

This clone was found once. The chain links TRBV25-1 to TRBJ1-3, with D unclear. Germline values: CDR1 MGHDK, CDR2 SYGVNS. The V end lost 2 bases, the J end lost 0 bases, and 11 bases lay between the germline ends. This CDR3 is built from 16 residues. Written as DNA, the CDR3 is TGTGCCAGCAGTGAAGGGCCTGCCAGCTCTGGAAACACCATATATTTT. This translates into CASSEGPASSGNTIYF. The variable domain in full, with the rest retrieved from reference TRBV25-1 and TRBJ1-3, is EADIYQTPRYLVIGTGKKITLECSQTMGHDKMYWYQQDPGMELHLIHYSYGVNSTEKGDLSSESTVSRIRTEHFPLTLESARPSHTSQYLCASSEGPASSGNTIYFGEGSWLTVV.

The chain is built from TRBV4-1 and TRBJ1-2; 8 nucleotides line up with TRBD1. The CDR3 runs to 16 residues. Germline V lookup: CDR1 MGHRA, CDR2 YSYEKL. Germline trimming cut 3 bases from V and 8 bases from J; bases unmatched to any gene: 14. In DNA, the CDR3 is TGCGCCAGCAGCCAGATACCAACGACAGGGGCGGGAGGCTACACCTTC. Protein product: CASSQIPTTGAGGYTF.

J is TRBJ2-2 and V is TRBV14, with a tentative D call TRBD1 (6 bases). V was cut by 2 bases and J by 4 bases, with 8 bases left in between. There are 14 residues in the CDR3. The germline V gene encodes CDR1 SGHDN and CDR2 FVKESK. In nucleotides, the CDR3 is TGTGCCAGCAGCCAATTGGGGGCCACCGGGGAGCTGTTTTTT. Residues: CASSQLGATGELFF. The full variable domain, rest sourced from reference TRBV14 and TRBJ2-2, is EAGVTQFPSHSVIEKGQTVTLRCDPISGHDNLYWYRRVMGKEIKFLLHFVKESKQDESGMPNNRFLAERTGGTYSTLKVQPAELEDSGVYFCASSQLGATGELFFGEGSRLTVL.

This clone was seen a single time. V and J are TRBV19 and TRBJ1-3; weak D call: TRBD1 (5 bases). Germline CDR1 reads LNHDA; CDR2 reads SQIVND (reference sequence). CDR3 length equals 14 residues. V gave up 6 bases and J gave up 4 bases, with 13 bases separating them. CDR3 sequence: CASSSGGSGNTIYF. CDR3 bases: TGTGCCAGTAGCTCCGGGGGATCGGGAAACACCATATATTTT.

The chain carries TRBV11-2 and TRBJ1-3; 7 bases are shared with TRBD1. V was clipped by 5 bases and J by 4 bases; unmatched bases: 5. In germline, CDR1 is SGHAT, CDR2 FQNNGV. This CDR3 comprises 14 residues. The CDR3 loop is CASSEDRLGNTIYF. The CDR3 DNA reads as TGTGCCAGCAGCGAGGACAGGCTGGGAAACACCATATATTTT.

Concerning this clone itself: The conserved phenylalanine or tryptophan is not found at the CDR3 terminus, so this likely reflects a read error. It is unclear where the CDR3 begins or ends on the DNA, so no DNA is shown, and the CDR3 is as TCRdb lists it. The rearrangement links TRBV5-1 to TRBJ2-7; TRBD1 is the table's D call and was not checked against the DNA. The germline V gene has CDR1 SGHRS and CDR2 YFSETQ. Ends included, the CDR3 has 14 residues. The CDR3 sequence is CASSRRQGVAGGLR.

The V gene is TRBV16, the J gene TRBJ1-2; D remains ambiguous. The germline V gene has CDR1 KGHSY and CDR2 FQNENV. The CDR3 contains 13 residues. Trimming cost V 5 bases and J 6 bases, with 13 bases left between them. The CDR3 spells CASSKAGVHGYTF. The CDR3 nucleotides read TGTGCCAGCAGCAAGGCAGGAGTCCATGGCTACACCTTC.

The chain joins TRBV3-1 (or the pseudogene TRBV3-2) to TRBJ1-3; no firm D call. V gave up 3 bases and J gave up 3 bases, with 9 bases separating them. CDR1 and CDR2 from the germline V gene are LGHDT and YNNKEL (reference sequence). The CDR3 is made up of 14 amino acids. CDR3 DNA sequence: TGTGCCAGCAGCCAGGGCATACGTGGAAACACCATATATTTT. This codes for CASSQGIRGNTIYF.

The chain has TRBV13 and TRBJ2-5; TRBD2 might be the D (6 bases). The CDR3 has 13 residues. Germline CDR1 and CDR2: PRHDT and FYEKMQ (reference sequence). Trimming pared 6 bases from V and 4 bases from J, leaving 12 bases between. CDR3 residues: CASRIGGVETQYF. CDR3 nucleotides: TGTGCCAGCAGAATAGGAGGGGTAGAGACCCAGTACTTC.

The rearrangement joins TRBV11-2 to TRBJ2-3; D is unresolved. The CDR3 has 14 amino acids. The V end was cut by 3 bases, the J end by 3 bases, with 10 bases between. In germline, CDR1 is SGHAT, CDR2 FQNNGV. The CDR3 is CASSFQRPTDTQYF. DNA for the CDR3: TGTGCCAGCAGCTTCCAAAGGCCAACAGATACGCAGTATTTT. The full variable domain, rest sourced from reference TRBV11-2 and TRBJ2-3, is EAGVAQSPRYKIIEKRQSVAFWCNPISGHATLYWYQQILGQGPKLLIQFQNNGVVDDSQLPKDRFSAERLKGVDSTLKIQPAKLEDSAVYLCASSFQRPTDTQYFGPGTRLTVL.

This chain connects TRBV13 to TRBJ2-4; possible D gene TRBD1, 6 bases. V was trimmed by 5 bases and J by 0 bases, leaving 8 bases between them. Germline-derived CDR1 and CDR2 are PRHDT and FYEKMQ (reference sequence). This CDR3 spans 14 amino acids. As DNA, the CDR3 is TGTGCCAGCAGCCCGGACAGAGCCAAAAACATTCAGTACTTC. Its protein is CASSPDRAKNIQYF. Looking up the rest from reference TRBV13 and TRBJ2-4 gives the full variable domain: AAGVIQSPRHLIKEKRETATLKCYPIPRHDTVYWYQQGPGQDPQFLISFYEKMQSDKGSIPDRFSAQQFSDYHSELNMSSLELGDSALYFCASSPDRAKNIQYFGAGTRLSVL.

The chain couples TRBV4-1 to TRBJ2-1; TRBD2 aligns across 11 bases. The ends lost 1 base at V and 9 bases at J; junction bases unmatched: 8. Germline V lookup: CDR1 MGHRA, CDR2 YSYEKL. This CDR3 comprises 16 residues. The CDR3 is CASSQAFSGGAGEQFF. For the CDR3, the DNA is TGCGCCAGCAGCCAAGCTTTTAGCGGGGGGGCCGGTGAGCAGTTCTTC.

The rearrangement uses TRBV7-6 and TRBJ2-2; 7 nucleotides agree with TRBD1. The germline CDR1 and CDR2 sequences are SGHVS and FNYEAQ. J gave up 5 bases and V 5 bases, and 8 bases lay outside the gene matches. The CDR3 has 15 residues. CDR3 DNA: TGTGCCAGCAGCCCCCAAACGACAGGGACCGGGGAGCTGTTTTTT. This codes for CASSPQTTGTGELFF.

The chain is built from TRBV19 and TRBJ1-2; D is unresolved. Germline loops: CDR1 LNHDA, CDR2 SQIVND (reference sequence). V was cut by 1 base and J by 6 bases, with 12 bases left in between. The CDR3 length is 14 residues. The CDR3 coding sequence is TGTGCCAGTAGTATAGTCCCTTCGAAGCATGGCTACACCTTC. This gives the protein CASSIVPSKHGYTF.

Regarding this clone: Other DNA sequences in this sample translate to the same CDR3. The V and J genes are TRBV4-1 and TRBJ1-1; possibly TRBD1 for D (5 bases). Germline assignment: CDR1 MGHRA and CDR2 YSYEKL. V was pared by 4 bases and J by 6 bases, with 12 bases between. The CDR3 length is 13 residues. CDR3 DNA sequence: TGCGCCAGCAGCCCGTTGGTGGGGGCTGAAGCTTTCTTT. It codes for CASSPLVGAEAFF.

This clone was observed a few times. The chain is built from TRBV18 and TRBJ1-1; D call uncertain. CDR3 length: 13 residues. Germline CDR1 is KGHSH and CDR2 is LQKENI. V gave up 2 bases and J gave up 3 bases, with 7 bases separating them. The CDR3 is CASSPRADTEAFF. DNA of the CDR3: TGTGCCAGCTCACCAAGGGCGGACACTGAAGCTTTCTTT.

The chain links TRBV2 to TRBJ2-7, with no clear D. The V end lost 4 bases, the J end lost 4 bases, and 5 bases lay between the germline ends. This CDR3 contains 11 residues. The V gene's germline CDR1 is SNHLY and CDR2 FYNNEI. This CDR3 reads CASSVQYEQYF. The DNA for the CDR3 is TGTGCCAGCAGTGTACAGTACGAGCAGTACTTC.

The chain couples TRBV3-1 (or the pseudogene TRBV3-2) to TRBJ2-2; 10 bases agree with TRBD2. The CDR3 is 16 residues long. With 3 bases clipped from V and 1 base from J, the junction kept 2 bases outside the gene matches. The germline V gene has CDR1 LGHDT and CDR2 YNNKEL (reference sequence). The CDR3 loop is CASSHRTSGNTGELFF. In DNA form, the CDR3 reads TGTGCCAGCAGCCACCGGACTAGCGGGAACACCGGGGAGCTGTTTTTT.

This clone was detected a few times. Other DNA sequences in this specimen translate into the identical CDR3. This chain connects TRBV6-1 to TRBJ2-7; 10 positions agree with TRBD2. Trimming cost V 2 bases and J 1 base; bases outside gene matches: 2. Per the germline V gene, CDR1 is MNHNS and CDR2 is SASEGT. The length of the CDR3 is 15 residues. Written as DNA, the CDR3 is TGTGCCAGCAGTGAAAGGACTAGCGGATCCTACGAGCAGTACTTC. Amino acids: CASSERTSGSYEQYF.

The chain links TRBV30 to TRBJ2-1, with 7 bases identical to TRBD1. V shed 7 bases, J shed 5 bases, and the junction held 8 bases outside the gene matches. From germline, CDR1 is GTSNPN and CDR2 SVGIG (reference sequence). There are 13 residues in the CDR3. CDR3: CASDRDSHNEQFF. The CDR3, as DNA: TGTGCCTCCGACCGGGACAGTCACAATGAGCAGTTCTTC.

This sequence joins TRBV4-1 and TRBJ1-2; D is possibly TRBD1 (5 bases). The CDR3 has 17 residues. The V and J ends lost 4 bases and 6 bases respectively, with 24 bases between them. From germline, CDR1 is MGHRA and CDR2 YSYEKL. CDR3 loop: CASSLGDSLTPFDGYTF. The CDR3, as DNA: TGCGCCAGCAGCCTGGGAGACAGCCTTACGCCCTTTGATGGCTACACCTTC.

The rearrangement joins TRBV19 to TRBJ2-3; TRBD2 is a possible D gene (5 bases). V was shortened by 7 bases and J by 4 bases, with 6 bases between the two germline ends. The germline V gene has CDR1 LNHDA and CDR2 SQIVND (reference sequence). CDR3 length equals 11 residues. This CDR3 reads CASMEADTQYF. The CDR3 region has the DNA TGTGCCAGTATGGAGGCAGATACGCAGTATTTT.

This clone was seen only once. The V call is TRBV29-1, the J call TRBJ1-2, with D perhaps TRBD1 (5 bases). The CDR3 is 15 amino acids. V was shortened by 6 bases and J by 0 bases, with 17 bases between the two germline ends. Germline CDR1 SQVTM, CDR2 ANQGSEA. CDR3 nucleotide sequence: TGCAGCGTCCATGGGGGAACACAAGCTAACTATGGCTACACCTTC. This sequence encodes CSVHGGTQANYGYTF.

This clone turned up a few times. The chain couples TRBV6-5 to TRBJ2-5, with 7 nucleotides matching TRBD1. CDR3 length: 12 amino acids. The germline CDR1 and CDR2 sequences are MNHEY and SVGAGI. Trimming took 5 bases from V and 8 from J; bases not matched to a gene: 5. The CDR3 reads CASSPGTATQYF. The CDR3 nucleotides read TGTGCCAGCAGTCCCGGGACAGCTACCCAGTACTTC.